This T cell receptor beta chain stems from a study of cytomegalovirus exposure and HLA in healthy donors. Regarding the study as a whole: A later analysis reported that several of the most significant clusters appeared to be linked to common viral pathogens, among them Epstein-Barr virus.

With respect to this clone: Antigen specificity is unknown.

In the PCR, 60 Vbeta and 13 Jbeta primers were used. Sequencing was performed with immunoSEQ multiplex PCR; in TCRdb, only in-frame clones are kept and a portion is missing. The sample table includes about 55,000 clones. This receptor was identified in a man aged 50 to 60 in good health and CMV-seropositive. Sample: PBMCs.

Written as DNA, the CDR3 is TGTGCCAGCTCGCCGGGACAGGAGACCCAGTACTTC. Protein: CASSPGQETQYF. This chain links TRBV18 with TRBJ2-5; 7 bases map to TRBD1. Germline values: CDR1 KGHSH, CDR2 LQKENI. With 6 bases clipped from V and 5 bases from J, the junction kept 3 bases outside the gene matches. CDR3 length: 12 amino acids.